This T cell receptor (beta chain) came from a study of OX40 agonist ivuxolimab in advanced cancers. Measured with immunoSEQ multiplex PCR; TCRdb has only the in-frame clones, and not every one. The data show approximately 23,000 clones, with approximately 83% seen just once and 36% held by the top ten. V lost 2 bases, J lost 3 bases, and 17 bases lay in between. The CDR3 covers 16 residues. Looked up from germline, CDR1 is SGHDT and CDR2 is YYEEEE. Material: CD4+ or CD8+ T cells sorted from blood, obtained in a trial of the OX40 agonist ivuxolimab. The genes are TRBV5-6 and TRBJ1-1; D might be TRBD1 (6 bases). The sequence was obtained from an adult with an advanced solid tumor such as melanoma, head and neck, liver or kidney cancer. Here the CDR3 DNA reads TGTGCCAGCAGCTTCCTCTCTCAAGGGGGGGACACTGAAGCTTTCTTT. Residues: CASSFLSQGGDTEAFF.